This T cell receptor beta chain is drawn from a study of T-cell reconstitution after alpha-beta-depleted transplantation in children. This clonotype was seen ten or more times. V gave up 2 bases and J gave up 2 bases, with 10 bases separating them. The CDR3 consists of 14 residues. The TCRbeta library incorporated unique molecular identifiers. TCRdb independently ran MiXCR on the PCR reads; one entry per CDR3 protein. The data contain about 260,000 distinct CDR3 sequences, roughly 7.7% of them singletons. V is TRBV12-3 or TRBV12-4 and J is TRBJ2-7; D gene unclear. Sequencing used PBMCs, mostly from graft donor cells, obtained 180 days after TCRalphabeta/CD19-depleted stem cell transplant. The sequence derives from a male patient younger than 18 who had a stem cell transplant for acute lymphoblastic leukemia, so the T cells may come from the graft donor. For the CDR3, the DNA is TGTGCCAGCAGTTTACTTGGACCTCCCTACGAGCAGTACTTC. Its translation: CASSLLGPPYEQYF.